Listed here are 21 T cell receptor beta chains from one sample, sequenced in a study of blood T cell repertoires in COVID-19. Generated by immunoSEQ multiplex PCR, the TCRdb table keeps only in-frame clones and is missing some. Of 150,000 to 200,000 clones listed, about 86% are singletons. The material sequenced was peripheral blood. The receptor set was obtained from a young man with acute or convalescent COVID-19.

The gene calls are TRBV6-5 and TRBJ1-5; 7 positions agree with TRBD1. This CDR3 has 14 residues. J gave up 6 bases and V 8 bases, and 10 bases lay outside the gene matches. Germline V gives CDR1 MNHEY, CDR2 SVGAGI. CDR3 region: CASGLDRRGQPQHF. DNA for the CDR3: TGTGCCAGCGGTCTGGACAGGAGGGGTCAGCCCCAGCATTTT.

This chain connects TRBV6-5 to TRBJ1-2; no clear D gene. Germline CDR1 and CDR2: MNHEY and SVGAGI. Trimming pared 1 base from V and 3 bases from J, leaving 15 bases between. The CDR3 totals 16 residues. The DNA of the CDR3 is TGTGCCAGCAGTTACTACCTTAGGGAGGGAGACTATGGCTACACCTTC. As protein: CASSYYLREGDYGYTF.

The sample holds one count of this clone. The chain couples TRBV27 to TRBJ1-5; 8 bases align to TRBD1. V trimming: 8 bases; J trimming: 0 bases; junction bases outside the gene matches: 18. The CDR3 length is 19 residues. The germline V gene has CDR1 MNHEY and CDR2 SMNVEV (reference sequence). Here the CDR3 DNA reads TGTGCCAGCTGCTTATTCTGGACAGGGCTTCACTATAGCAATCAGCCCCAGCATTTT. Amino acids: CASCLFWTGLHYSNQPQHF.

The rearrangement uses TRBV5-1 and TRBJ1-4, with 10 bases matching TRBD1. The CDR3 runs 16 residues. Per germline, CDR1 SGHRS and CDR2 YFSETQ. Trimming cost V 8 bases and J 11 bases; bases outside gene matches: 18. The CDR3: CARSRDRGYPRSKLFF. The CDR3 DNA reads TGCGCCAGATCCCGGGACAGGGGATATCCGAGGTCCAAACTGTTTTTT.

The chain is built from TRBV5-5 and TRBJ1-4; unclear D gene. CDR3 size: 13 residues. Trimming cost V 0 bases and J 3 bases, with 3 bases left between them. The germline V gene encodes CDR1 SGHKS and CDR2 YYEKEE (reference sequence). This chain's CDR3 is CASSLAANEKLFF. DNA of the CDR3: TGTGCCAGCAGCTTGGCGGCTAATGAAAAACTGTTTTTT.

The gene calls are TRBV5-6 and TRBJ2-4, with unresolved D. This CDR3 is 14 amino acids long. In germline, CDR1 is SGHDT, CDR2 YYEEEE. Deletions cut 4 bases from V and 1 base from J, with 9 bases between. The CDR3 sequence is CASSPALAKNIQYF. The CDR3 region has the DNA TGTGCCAGCAGCCCCGCGCTGGCCAAAAACATTCAGTACTTC. The whole variable domain, remainder taken from reference TRBV5-6 and TRBJ2-4, is DAGVTQSPTHLIKTRGQQVTLRCSPKSGHDTVSWYQQALGQGPQFIFQYYEEEERQRGNFPDRFSGHQFPNYSSELNVNALLLGDSALYLCASSPALAKNIQYFGAGTRLSVL.

The chain couples TRBV28 to TRBJ2-6, with D hard to call. V dropped 3 bases and J dropped 3 bases, with 3 bases sitting between them. Germline V gene lookup returns CDR1 MDHEN and CDR2 SYDVKM. The CDR3 runs 13 residues. The CDR3 DNA is TGTGCCAGCAGTTTTAGTGGGGCCAACGTCCTGACTTTC. As protein: CASSFSGANVLTF.

The rearrangement joins TRBV12-5 to TRBJ2-5; 7 bases fit TRBD1. Germline loops: CDR1 LGHNT, CDR2 FRNRAP. V shed 6 bases, J shed 2 bases, and the junction held 3 bases outside the gene matches. This CDR3 has 13 amino acids. The CDR3 DNA reads TGTGCTAGTGGGACGGACAGGCAAGAGACCCAGTACTTC. This codes for CASGTDRQETQYF.

A single count supports this clone. The J gene is TRBJ2-1, the V gene TRBV5-4; perhaps TRBD2 as D (6 bases). The CDR3 has 13 residues. The germline V and J ends were trimmed by 3 bases and 8 bases, with 12 bases remaining between them. CDR1 is SGHNT, CDR2 YYREEE, per germline (reference sequence). DNA for the CDR3: TGTGCCAGCAGCTCCGGGGGACTGGATGAGCAGTTCTTC. Translation: CASSSGGLDEQFF.

This chain joins TRBV6-5 and TRBJ2-7; a weak D match, TRBD1 (5 bases). The CDR3 is made up of 16 amino acids. In germline, CDR1 is MNHEY, CDR2 SVGAGI. Trimming pared 0 bases from V and 3 bases from J, leaving 15 bases between. The DNA of the CDR3 is TGTGCCAGCAGTTACTCGATCCGGTTCCAGGGCTACGAGCAGTACTTC. Its translation is CASSYSIRFQGYEQYF.

The rearrangement joins TRBV3-1 (or the pseudogene TRBV3-2) to TRBJ2-5, with a weak D call TRBD1 (6 bases). Germline lookup yields CDR1 LGHDT and CDR2 YNNKEL (reference sequence). The CDR3 consists of 15 residues. The V end was cut by 5 bases, the J end by 1 base, with 14 bases between. The CDR3 reads CASSSTDRFQETQYF. CDR3 sequence (DNA): TGTGCCAGCAGCTCTACTGACAGGTTCCAAGAGACCCAGTACTTC.

This chain connects TRBV12-3 or TRBV12-4 to TRBJ1-4; 9 nucleotides align to TRBD1. CDR3 length equals 12 residues. The ends lost 6 bases at V and 14 bases at J; junction bases unmatched: 7. The CDR3 DNA reads TGTGCCAGCAGAAACTACGGGACAGGGCTGTTTTTT. Translated: CASRNYGTGLFF.

This clone occurred once. V and J are TRBV6-5 and TRBJ2-5; TRBD2 might be the D (7 bases). V was pared by 6 bases and J by 5 bases, with 16 bases between. CDR1 and CDR2 from the germline V gene are MNHEY and SVGAGI. CDR3 size: 14 residues. The CDR3: CASRQAGTSETQYF. The DNA for the CDR3 is TGTGCCAGCAGGCAAGCGGGGACATCTGAGACCCAGTACTTC.

This clone was recorded only once. The rearrangement links TRBV7-2 to TRBJ2-7; 13 bases match TRBD2. The CDR3 has 18 residues. Germline V gene sequence: CDR1 SGHTA, CDR2 FQGNSA. The junction had 12 bases not matched to a gene; V was cut back by 4 bases and J by 3 bases. DNA of the CDR3: TGTGCCAGCAGCTCAACTAGCGGGGGGGCCCAATCGTTCTACGAGCAGTACGTC. Translating it yields CASSSTSGGAQSFYEQYV.

The table lists this clone with a few counts. The sample has other DNA sequences that encode this CDR3 too. The J gene is TRBJ1-5, the V gene TRBV10-3; 10 nucleotides match TRBD1. The germline CDR1 and CDR2 sequences are ENHRY and SYGVKD. CDR3 size: 14 residues. V was clipped by 6 bases and J by 4 bases; unmatched bases: 3. The CDR3 spells CAIRGTGDNQPQHF. The CDR3 DNA is TGTGCCATCAGGGGGACAGGGGATAATCAGCCCCAGCATTTT.

The chain carries TRBV7-6 and TRBJ2-2, with 7 bases identical to TRBD1. The germline V gene encodes CDR1 SGHVS and CDR2 FNYEAQ. The CDR3 consists of 16 residues. Germline trimming cut 5 bases from V and 1 base from J; bases unmatched to any gene: 7. Here the CDR3 reads CASSRGWTGNTGELFF. The CDR3 DNA sequence: TGTGCCAGCAGCCGTGGATGGACAGGGAACACCGGGGAGCTGTTTTTT.

This clone came up once. This sequence joins TRBV18 and TRBJ1-1, with 9 bases lining up with TRBD1. CDR1 is KGHSH, CDR2 LQKENI, per germline. Trimming at V came to 2 bases and at J to 2 bases, leaving 3 bases not matched to a gene. This CDR3 comprises 15 residues. CDR3 sequence reads: CASSPRTGVNTEAFF. CDR3 DNA: TGTGCCAGCTCACCAAGGACAGGGGTAAACACTGAAGCTTTCTTT.

The V and J genes are TRBV10-3 and TRBJ2-1; D not certain. CDR3 length: 12 amino acids. Trimming took 8 bases from V and 3 from J, leaving 8 bases between them. Germline V lookup: CDR1 ENHRY, CDR2 SYGVKD. DNA of the CDR3: TGTGCCATCTCTTACAGCTACAATGAGCAGTTCTTC. Its translation is CAISYSYNEQFF.

V and J are TRBV3-1 (or the pseudogene TRBV3-2) and TRBJ2-3, with a possible D match to TRBD1 (6 bases). With 2 bases removed from V and 3 bases from J, the gap between germline ends came to 15 bases. Germline lookup yields CDR1 LGHDT and CDR2 YNNKEL (reference sequence). The CDR3 covers 16 residues. Written as DNA, the CDR3 is TGTGCCAGCAGCCAATTAGGGGGACGCGGGACAGATACGCAGTATTTT. It specifies CASSQLGGRGTDTQYF.

The CDR3 bases are TGTGCCAGCAGTCGAGTCAGGGGGCGTGTAAACACTGAAGCTTTCTTT. Protein: CASSRVRGRVNTEAFF. The chain employs TRBV27 and TRBJ1-1; 8 positions agree with TRBD1. Germline V gene sequence: CDR1 MNHEY, CDR2 SMNVEV (reference sequence). CDR3 length: 16 amino acids. J lost 2 bases, V lost 5 bases, and 10 bases had no gene match.

The chain carries TRBV27 and TRBJ1-3; 7 bases agree with TRBD1. V shed 1 base, J shed 0 bases, and the junction held 0 bases outside the gene matches. In germline, CDR1 is MNHEY, CDR2 SMNVEV (reference sequence). The CDR3 sequence is 15 residues long. The CDR3 loop is CASSLYRGSGNTIYF. CDR3 nucleotide sequence: TGTGCCAGCAGTTTATACAGGGGCTCTGGAAACACCATATATTTT.